The clone carrying this T cell receptor beta chain was seen repeatedly, ten times or more. What it binds is not known. Germline CDR1 reads MNHEY; CDR2 reads SVGEGT. The CDR3 is 13 residues long. With 5 bases removed from V and 1 base from J, the gap between germline ends came to 5 bases. The data derive from a study of T-cell reconstitution after alpha-beta-depleted transplantation in children. Preparation of the TCRbeta library was carried out with unique molecular identifiers. TCRdb passed the PCR reads through MiXCR, listing each CDR3 protein once. The sample consists of about 490,000 distinct CDR3 sequences, about 11% of them appearing once. Study-level points and caveats: The study reportedly traced alpha-beta T cells about two months after transplant to several hundred expanded graft clones. Diversity and T-cell counts at one year after transplant derived mostly from new T cells. For some patients, TCRbeta diversity was high at day 60 because of recipient T cells and thymic progenitors that survived.

V and J are TRBV6-2 or TRBV6-3 and TRBJ2-2; D unclear. Sample: PBMCs, taken before TCRalphabeta/CD19-depleted stem cell transplant. The TCR was taken from a child aged 2 to 10 with inherited bone marrow failure, due to receive a stem cell transplant. The chain's CDR3 is CASSKRNTGELFF. The CDR3 DNA is TGTGCCAGCAGTAAGCGGAACACCGGGGAGCTGTTTTTT.